This passage covers 4 T cell receptor beta chains from one sample sequenced in a study of blood T cell repertoires in COVID-19. Sequencing was performed with immunoSEQ multiplex PCR; in TCRdb, only in-frame clones are kept and a portion is missing. The data contain over 400,000 clones, roughly 85% of them singletons. Specimen: peripheral blood. All receptors derive from a woman aged 30 to 39 with active or convalescent COVID-19.

This chain joins TRBV15 and TRBJ2-5, with TRBD1 identical over 7 bases. The CDR3 covers 15 residues. V shed 2 bases and J 5 bases; nucleotides not matched to a gene: 8. The germline V gene encodes CDR1 LNHNV and CDR2 YYDKDF (reference sequence). This chain's CDR3 is CATSRPGQAGETQYF. The CDR3 coding sequence is TGTGCCACCAGCAGACCTGGACAGGCCGGGGAGACCCAGTACTTC.

The rearrangement uses TRBV6-1 and TRBJ1-1, with a tentative D call TRBD1 (5 bases). V was trimmed by 2 bases and J by 4 bases, leaving 14 bases between them. Per the germline V gene, CDR1 is MNHNS and CDR2 is SASEGT. CDR3 size: 15 residues. The CDR3 loop reads CASSENVGAGTEAFF. The CDR3, as DNA: TGTGCCAGCAGTGAAAACGTAGGGGCTGGCACTGAAGCTTTCTTT.

V gene TRBV30 combines with J gene TRBJ1-1; TRBD1 matches 7 bases. There are 15 residues in the CDR3. J was trimmed by 3 bases and V by 0 bases; bases with no gene match: 7. Germline lookup yields CDR1 GTSNPN and CDR2 SVGIG (reference sequence). The CDR3 is CAWSVMSDRDTEAFF. The CDR3 nucleotides read TGTGCCTGGAGTGTAATGTCTGACAGGGACACTGAAGCTTTCTTT.

CDR3 sequence (DNA): TGTGCCAGCAGGCAGGGGCCTGAAGCTTTCTTT. Protein sequence: CASRQGPEAFF. The chain uses TRBV12-3 or TRBV12-4 and TRBJ1-1; TRBD1 might be the D (6 bases). Trimming stripped 6 bases from V and 6 bases from J, with 8 bases between. The CDR3 runs to 11 residues.